Listed below are T cell receptor beta chains from one sample, sequenced in a study of blood T cell repertoires in COVID-19. The assay was immunoSEQ multiplex PCR, and TCRdb's table has in-frame clones only and misses some. Here the sample spans roughly 240,000 clones, approximately 84% being singletons. The sample was peripheral blood. These receptors all come from a woman older than 75 with acute or convalescent COVID-19. CDR3s include the opening cysteine and the closing phenylalanine or tryptophan. D genes are given only for firm matches. The size of a clone is reported for some rows only, either as once, few or many, or as a class for expanded clones.

D	size	J	V	DNA	CDR3
-	once	TRBJ2-7	TRBV3-1/TRBV3-2	TGTGCCAGCAGCCAAGTGGGGGCTCGAGAGCAGTACTTC	CASSQVGAREQYF
-	-	TRBJ2-7	TRBV2	TGTGCCAGCAGTGACAGGATATCAGTCGAGCAGTACTTC	CASSDRISVEQYF
-	-	TRBJ2-3	TRBV11-2	TGTGCCAGCAGCTTAGGGCAGGGTATGAGCACAGATACGCAGTATTTT	CASSLGQGMSTDTQYF
TRBD2	-	TRBJ2-1	TRBV5-1	TGCGCCAGCAGCCTTACTAGCGGTTCCTACAATGAGCAGTTCTTC	CASSLTSGSYNEQFF
-	-	TRBJ2-7	TRBV6-1	TGTGCCAGCAGTGACCCCCCGGAGGCGGCCTACGAGCAGTACTTC	CASSDPPEAAYEQYF
TRBD2	-	TRBJ2-7	TRBV5-6	TGTGCCAGTTCACTGGGACTATACGAGCAGTACTTC	CASSLGLYEQYF
TRBD1	-	TRBJ1-2	TRBV19	TGTGCCAGCAGGGACAGGGGAGCGGCGGGCGGCTACACCTTC	CASRDRGAAGGYTF
-	-	TRBJ2-7	TRBV7-2	TGTGCCAGCAGCTTATTCGGGATAAAAGCCTACGAGCAGTACTTC	CASSLFGIKAYEQYF
-	few	TRBJ1-1	TRBV7-6	TGTGCCAGCAGCGTAGAGAGACCGACAGGCCTGAACACTGAAGCTTTCTTT	CASSVERPTGLNTEAFF
TRBD1	-	TRBJ2-7	TRBV4-1	TGCGCCAGCAGCCAGTGGACAGGGCCCTACGAGCAGTACTTC	CASSQWTGPYEQYF
TRBD2	-	TRBJ2-1	TRBV18	TGTGCCAGCTCACCAGATACTAGCGGGGGGGCTGGGGAGCAGTTCTTC	CASSPDTSGGAGEQFF
-	once	TRBJ1-3	TRBV2	TGTGCCAGCAGTGTGATGGGGAGCTCTGGAAACACCATATATTTT	CASSVMGSSGNTIYF
TRBD1	-	TRBJ1-5	TRBV18	TGTGCCAGCTCGCGATCCATGGACAGGGGGTTGCAGCCCCAGCATTTT	CASSRSMDRGLQPQHF
-	-	TRBJ1-1	TRBV7-2	TGTGCCAGCAGCTTAGTGGACGGGAGGGACACTGAAGCTTTCTTT	CASSLVDGRDTEAFF
-	-	TRBJ2-6	TRBV6-6	TGTGCCAGCAGCTCCCACATGGCTGGGGCCAACGTCCTGACTTTC	CASSSHMAGANVLTF
-	once	TRBJ2-6	TRBV6-5	TGTGCCAGCAGTCCAGGGCCCTCTGGGGCCAACGTCCTGACTTTC	CASSPGPSGANVLTF
-	-	TRBJ2-5	TRBV5-6	TGTGCCAGCAGCTTGGATAGGAGGTACCAAGAGACCCAGTACTTC	CASSLDRRYQETQYF
-	-	TRBJ1-3	TRBV4-2	TGTGCCAGCAGCCTGTACAGGGCTTCAGGAAACACCATATATTTT	CASSLYRASGNTIYF
-	few	TRBJ1-1	TRBV4-3	TGCGCCAGCAGCCAAGAGAGATACACTGAAGCTTTCTTT	CASSQERYTEAFF
-	-	TRBJ2-1	TRBV5-4	TGTGCCAGCAGCCCCGACAGGAATCGATACAATGAGCAGTTCTTC	CASSPDRNRYNEQFF
-	-	TRBJ2-3	TRBV24-1	TGTGCCACCAGTGATACAGGGATAGATACGCAGTATTTT	CATSDTGIDTQYF
TRBD1	once	TRBJ1-1	TRBV5-1	TGCGCCAGCAGCCCCGTCACTATCCAAGACAGGGTAATATCTGAAGCTTTCTTT	CASSPVTIQDRVISEAFF
-	-	TRBJ1-1	TRBV29-1	TGCAGCGTTGATAAACAGGGAGGGACTGAAGCTTTCTTT	CSVDKQGGTEAFF
-	-	TRBJ1-3	TRBV6-4	TGTGCCAGCAGTACACAGACAAAAGGGGACACCATATATTTT	CASSTQTKGDTIYF
TRBD2	-	TRBJ2-1	TRBV7-9	TGTGCCAGCAGCCTTGGGGCTAGCGGATCGATTGATGAGCAGTTCTTC	CASSLGASGSIDEQFF
-	-	TRBJ2-5	TRBV5-6	TGTGCCAGCAGCTACAGGGGCCCCGGGAGAGAGACCCAGTACTTC	CASSYRGPGRETQYF
TRBD2	-	TRBJ2-3	TRBV5-1	TGCGCCAGCAGCTTGGCCCTAGCGGGGTCCACAGATACGCAGTATTTT	CASSLALAGSTDTQYF
-	-	TRBJ1-6	TRBV6-1	TGTGCCAGCAGTGAAGGGGACACCTATAATTCACCCCTCCACTTT	CASSEGDTYNSPLHF
TRBD1	-	TRBJ2-5	TRBV6-6	TGTGCCAGCAGTGGGAGGTTCACAGGGGGTGTGACCCAGTACTTC	CASSGRFTGGVTQYF
TRBD2	few	TRBJ2-1	TRBV28	TGTGCCAGCAGTTCGCCGGAGGTAGCGGGAGAGGATGAGCAGTTCTTC	CASSSPEVAGEDEQFF
-	-	TRBJ1-2	TRBV5-6	TGTGCCAGCAGCTTGGAGCAGGGATGGGGCTACACCTTC	CASSLEQGWGYTF
-	few	TRBJ1-3	TRBV7-6	TGTGCCAGCAGCCCCAGGAGGAGCTCTGGAAACACCATATATTTT	CASSPRRSSGNTIYF
TRBD2	-	TRBJ2-4	TRBV19	TGTGCCAGTAGCAACCCTCCCGGGACTAGCGGGCAAGCCGGGGCCAAAAACATTCAGTACTTC	CASSNPPGTSGQAGAKNIQYF
TRBD2	few	TRBJ2-7	TRBV7-2	TGTGCCAGCAGCTTAGGTCTAGCGGGATACACAGCGCAGTACTTC	CASSLGLAGYTAQYF
TRBD1	-	TRBJ2-5	TRBV30	TGTGCCATAGACAGGGGGTACCAAGAGACCCAGTACTTC	CAIDRGYQETQYF
-	-	TRBJ2-1	TRBV7-8	TGTGCCAGCAGCTCGCCGGGCGCGGGGCAAAAAAGGGATGAGCAGTTCTTC	CASSSPGAGQKRDEQFF
-	few	TRBJ1-1	TRBV6-6	TGTGCCAGCAGTTACTCGGGGGCAGGGAGAGGCCCTGAAGCTTTCTTT	CASSYSGAGRGPEAFF
-	-	TRBJ1-2	TRBV29-1	TGCAGCGTTCAACAGGGACGATTAGCTAACTATGGCTACACCTTC	CSVQQGRLANYGYTF
TRBD1	many	TRBJ2-7	TRBV12-3/TRBV12-4	TGTGCCAGCAGCAGGGACAGGACCTACGAGCAGTACTTC	CASSRDRTYEQYF
TRBD2	-	TRBJ2-5	TRBV9	TGTGCCAGCAGCCGAAGCGGGAGCGGGGAGACCCAGTACTTC	CASSRSGSGETQYF
TRBD1	-	TRBJ1-5	TRBV2	TGTGCCAGCAGAGTTACAGGGGATCAGCCCCAGCATTTT	CASRVTGDQPQHF
TRBD1	few	TRBJ1-2	TRBV5-6	TGTGCCAGCAGCTTATTGGACAGGGAAAACTATGGCTACACCTTC	CASSLLDRENYGYTF
-	-	TRBJ1-1	TRBV5-1	TGCGCCAGCAGTCGCGATCAGGACATGGGCACTGAAGCTTTCTTT	CASSRDQDMGTEAFF
-	-	TRBJ1-2	TRBV2	TGTGCCAGCAGTGCCTCAGGGGTTGATGGCTACACCTTC	CASSASGVDGYTF
TRBD1	-	TRBJ1-2	TRBV6-2/TRBV6-3	TGTGCCAGCAGCACGGACAGGGGATTGGGGAGTTATGGCTACACCTTC	CASSTDRGLGSYGYTF
TRBD2	once	TRBJ2-3	TRBV20-1	TGCAGTGCAAGTGGGCGGGGGGCTGGCACAGATACGCAGTATTTT	CSASGRGAGTDTQYF
-	-	TRBJ2-5	TRBV7-2	TGTGCCAGCAGCAGATTGGAGGGGGGGCCCGTAGAGACCCAGTACTTC	CASSRLEGGPVETQYF
TRBD1	once	TRBJ2-7	TRBV5-1	TGCGCCAGCAGCTTCGGCGACAGGGGGCGCGAGCAGTACTTC	CASSFGDRGREQYF
-	-	TRBJ1-2	TRBV4-1	TGCGCCAGCAGCCAAGAAAGGGGATGGGACTATGGCTACACCTTC	CASSQERGWDYGYTF
-	-	TRBJ2-3	TRBV21-1	TGTGCCAGCAGCAAAGAGAGGACTAGCGCCGGAGATACGCAGTATTTT	CASSKERTSAGDTQYF